The subject of this entry is one T cell receptor beta chain. Its antigen remains unidentified. The CDR3 covers 14 residues. With 9 bases removed from V and 0 bases from J, the gap between germline ends came to 14 bases. The germline gives CDR1 LNHNV, CDR2 YYDKDF (reference sequence). The source of the sample is a study of post-analysis software for immune sequencing data. Turning to the study itself: Both relapsing-remitting and secondary progressive multiple sclerosis featured among the disease courses, as did progressive-relapsing multiple sclerosis. Study-wide results and caveats: About five TRBV segments, including TRBV5-6, TRBV5-1 and TRBV20-1, were more frequent in patients than controls. Significantly lower normalized Chao1 diversity was found in patients with multiple sclerosis relative to controls. Batch-matched samples strongly co-clustered by F measure.

Unique-molecular-identifier-tagged TCR beta cDNA libraries were used. It was from roughly 1 to 10 million T cells that roughly 0.5 million cDNA molecules came. Each CDR3 protein gets one entry after TCRdb re-called the PCR reads with MiXCR. The sample holds 650,000 to 850,000 distinct CDR3 sequences, about 53% seen once. This receptor was taken from a girl aged 5-17 years with multiple sclerosis. The sequenced sample consisted of blood. J is TRBJ1-1 and V is TRBV15; D is possibly TRBD1 (5 bases). The CDR3 DNA is TGTGCCACGGTCCAGGGTGTCCTGAACACTGAAGCTTTCTTT. The encoded protein is CATVQGVLNTEAFF. Looking up the rest from reference TRBV15 and TRBJ1-1 gives the full variable domain: DAMVIQNPRYQVTQFGKPVTLSCSQTLNHNVMYWYQQKSSQAPKLLFHYYDKDFNNEADTPDNFQSRRPNTSFCFLDIRSPGLGDTAMYLCATVQGVLNTEAFFGQGTRLTVV.